The 12 T cell receptor beta chains below come from one sample, sequenced in a study of metastatic and nonmetastatic thyroid tumors. No patient had received any treatment before thyroid surgery. Using MiXCR, TCRdb reanalyzed the PCR reads. The profile shows over 15,000 clones, roughly 25% of them singletons. Source material: tumor tissue. These receptors were taken from a female donor with papillary thyroid cancer or a benign thyroid nodule (not recorded which). Some clones in this sample may be carry-over from other donors' samples.

The V and J genes are TRBV12-3 or TRBV12-4 and TRBJ1-2, with D possibly being TRBD1 (5 bases). V shed 6 bases and J shed 7 bases, with 18 bases lying between them. This CDR3 is built from 14 residues. CDR3 DNA sequence: TGTGCCAGCAGACGCCCCGGAAAGGGGTTTGGCTACACCTTC. This encodes CASRRPGKGFGYTF.

The chain carries TRBV11-1 and TRBJ1-1; D may be TRBD1 (5 bases). Per germline, CDR1 SGHAT and CDR2 FQDESV (reference sequence). V dropped 1 base and J dropped 4 bases, with 13 bases sitting between them. This CDR3 comprises 15 residues. The CDR3 DNA reads as TGTGCCAGCAGCTTAGTGGGGTTGGGGACCACTGAAGCTTTCTTT. Translating it yields CASSLVGLGTTEAFF.

Ten or more counts support this clone. CDR3 residues: CASSWGNTDTQYF. The CDR3 bases are TGCGCCAGCAGCTGGGGGAACACAGATACGCAGTATTTT. V and J are TRBV5-1 and TRBJ2-3; the D gene could be TRBD1 or TRBD2 (5 bases each). With 3 bases removed from V and 2 bases from J, the gap between germline ends came to 7 bases. The CDR3 has 13 amino acids. The germline gives CDR1 SGHRS, CDR2 YFSETQ. Full variable domain (remainder filled in from reference TRBV5-1 and TRBJ2-3): KAGVTQTPRYLIKTRGQQVTLSCSPISGHRSVSWYQQTPGQGLQFLFEYFSETQRNKGNFPGRFSGRQFSNSRSEMNVSTLELGDSALYLCASSWGNTDTQYFGPGTRLTVL.

Concerning this clone itself: The junction does not match germline at one end; this may be a read error. This rearrangement joins TRBV6-1 to TRBJ2-7; a weak D match, TRBD1 (8 bases). CDR3 size: 13 residues. Germline V gives CDR1 MNHNS, CDR2 SASEGT. CDR3 region: CASLQGGSYQQYF. DNA for the CDR3: TGTGCCAGTCTACAGGGGGGGTCCTACCAGCAGTACTTC.

This clone was seen repeatedly, ten times or more. Other DNA sequences in this sample translate to the same CDR3. The chain employs TRBV25-1 and TRBJ2-2; D is undetermined. Germline-derived CDR1 and CDR2 are MGHDK and SYGVNS. Trimming left V 6 bases short and J 6 bases short, with 5 bases between. The CDR3 extends over 11 amino acids. CDR3 amino acids: CASRRSGELFF. The CDR3 nucleotides are TGTGCCAGCAGAAGGTCCGGGGAGCTGTTTTTT.

This clone was seen more than once but under ten times. The chain has TRBV6-1 and TRBJ2-7, with D maybe TRBD2 (6 bases). CDR1 is MNHNS and CDR2 is SASEGT in the germline V gene. The CDR3 has 14 amino acids. Trimming removed 7 bases at V and 3 bases at J, with 16 bases between. The CDR3 loop is CASTRLEENYEQYF. DNA of the CDR3: TGTGCCAGCACCCGACTAGAGGAAAACTACGAGCAGTACTTC.

Many counts were recorded for this clone. The rearrangement joins TRBV5-1 to TRBJ1-4; D uncertain. CDR1 SGHRS and CDR2 YFSETQ come from the germline V gene. Trimming took 2 bases from V and 1 from J, leaving 6 bases between them. This CDR3 region has 14 residues. The CDR3 loop reads CASSFGETNEKLFF. Written as DNA, the CDR3 is TGCGCCAGCAGCTTTGGGGAAACTAATGAAAAACTGTTTTTT.

This clone was picked up many times. This chain connects TRBV20-1 to TRBJ2-3; perhaps TRBD1 as D (6 bases). The CDR3 loop spans 15 amino acids. Germline CDR1 and CDR2: DFQATT and SNEGSKA (reference sequence). Trimming removed 0 bases from V and 7 bases from J, with 17 bases in between. The CDR3 loop reads CSARDRSRTVHTQYF. The CDR3 DNA follows: TGCAGTGCTAGAGATCGCTCTAGGACAGTTCATACGCAGTATTTT.

Details on this clone: It is likely a read error, because the conserved phenylalanine at the end of the CDR3 is missing. No DNA is shown, since the ends of the CDR3 on it are uncertain; the CDR3 is the one TCRdb lists. The CDR3 loop reads CASSPRQGYSGNTIHY. The chain joins TRBV19 to TRBJ1-3; the table's TRBD1 call for D was not verified on the DNA. Germline V CDR1 and CDR2: LNHDA, SQIVND (reference sequence). The CDR3 contains 16 residues when both ends are counted.

At least ten counts were recorded for this clone. The chain links TRBV2 to TRBJ2-5; either TRBD1 or TRBD2 may supply D (5 bases each). CDR3 size: 14 residues. Germline-derived CDR1 and CDR2 are SNHLY and FYNNEI. Trimming shortened V by 8 bases and J by 5 bases, and 18 bases separated the two germline ends. CDR3 amino acids: CASPRGAVFETQYF. CDR3 sequence (DNA): TGTGCCAGCCCCAGAGGGGCAGTCTTCGAGACCCAGTACTTC.

There are a few counts of this clone. The CDR3 carries no conserved terminal phenylalanine or tryptophan, so it likely arises from a read error. The chain is built from TRBV4-1 and TRBJ2-5, with D tentatively TRBD2 (6 bases). The CDR3 runs to 17 residues. CDR1 is MGHRA and CDR2 is YSYEKL in the germline V gene. V was clipped by 0 bases and J by 5 bases, with 19 bases between them. In DNA form, the CDR3 reads TGCGCCAGCAGCCAAGAATGGTTAGCGGCCGCCATGGAGACCCAGTACTCC. It is translated as CASSQEWLAAAMETQYS.

This clone has ten or more counts. This chain joins TRBV2 and TRBJ2-1; the match to TRBD2 covers 13 bases. The CDR3 covers 17 residues. J lost 2 bases, V lost 6 bases, and 7 bases had no gene match. In germline, CDR1 is SNHLY, CDR2 FYNNEI. CDR3 amino acids: CASSGTSGDLPYNEQFF. CDR3 sequence (DNA): TGTGCCAGCAGCGGGACTAGCGGGGACCTACCCTACAATGAGCAGTTCTTC.